This is a list of T cell receptor beta chains from one sample in a study of OX40 agonist ivuxolimab in advanced cancers. Using immunoSEQ multiplex PCR, the repertoire was profiled, and TCRdb retains in-frame clones only, with some absent. The table shows tens of thousands of clones, with more than 75% occurring only once. This material consisted of CD4+ or CD8+ T cells sorted from blood, taken in a trial of the OX40 agonist ivuxolimab. The receptors here all came from an adult with an advanced solid tumor such as melanoma, head and neck, liver or kidney cancer. Each CDR3 is given with its conserved first and last residue. The D gene is left open where the match is weak. Rows give clone size only sometimes, using once, few, many, or a class for an expanded clone.

v_gene	j_gene	abundance	d_gene	CDR3nt	CDR3aa
TRBV28	TRBJ1-1	.	.	TGTGCCAGCAGTTTAGGACAGAACACTGAAGCTTTCTTT	CASSLGQNTEAFF
TRBV15	TRBJ1-1	.	.	TGTGCCACCAGCGGTCCCGGGTCTGAAGCTTTCTTT	CATSGPGSEAFF
TRBV11-2	TRBJ2-7	.	TRBD2	TGTGCCAGCAGCTTAGATCTTGGAGGGCGCCAGCGGGAGCTTGACTACGAGCAGTACTTC	CASSLDLGGRQRELDYEQYF
TRBV4-1	TRBJ1-4	.	TRBD1	TGCGCCAGCAGCCAAGAGGGGACAGGGGGGATATACCTTGAAAAACTGTTTTTT	CASSQEGTGGIYLEKLFF
TRBV18	TRBJ2-3	.	.	TGTGCCAGCTCACCACCGGGAGCCGGCCCAGATACGCAGTATTTT	CASSPPGAGPDTQYF
TRBV7-3	TRBJ2-7	.	TRBD2	TGTGCCAGCAGCCGCGGGGGAGGCAACGAGCAGTACTTC	CASSRGGGNEQYF
TRBV27	TRBJ1-3	.	.	TGTGCCAGCAGTTTATCTCTCTCTGGAAACACCATATATTTT	CASSLSLSGNTIYF
TRBV6-1	TRBJ2-2	.	TRBD2	TGTGCCAGCGCCCAGGGAGGGCAGCACACCGGGGAGCTGTTTTTT	CASAQGGQHTGELFF
TRBV10-3	TRBJ2-7	.	.	TGTGCCATCAGTGACGGGGCAAGCTACGAGCAGTACTTC	CAISDGASYEQYF
TRBV9	TRBJ2-2	.	TRBD2	TGTGCCAGCAGCGTAGGGGGACTAGCGCCGAACACCGGGGAGCTGTTTTTT	CASSVGGLAPNTGELFF
TRBV9	TRBJ2-3	.	.	TGTGCCAGCAGCGTAGGGCAGTTCACAGATACGCAGTATTTT	CASSVGQFTDTQYF
TRBV5-8	TRBJ1-5	.	TRBD1	TGTGCCAGCAGCCGACAGGGCTATGGTCAGCCCCAGCATTTT	CASSRQGYGQPQHF
TRBV28	TRBJ1-4	.	TRBD1	TGTGCCAGCAGTTCGCCGACAGGGGAGGGCGAAAAACTGTTTTTT	CASSSPTGEGEKLFF
TRBV6-5	TRBJ2-3	.	.	TGTGCCAGCAGTTACTCAACATTCTCAGATACGCAGTATTTT	CASSYSTFSDTQYF
TRBV28	TRBJ2-7	once	.	TGTGCCAGCAGTCTCCGACAGTTCCCCTACGAGCAGTACTTC	CASSLRQFPYEQYF
TRBV19	TRBJ1-4	.	TRBD1	TGTGCCAGTAGTGAACAGGGGACTAATGAAAAACTGTTTTTT	CASSEQGTNEKLFF
TRBV7-3	TRBJ2-7	.	TRBD2	TGTGCCAGCTCTAGCGGGAGGACGTACGAGCAGTACTTC	CASSSGRTYEQYF
TRBV11-3	TRBJ2-3	.	TRBD2	TGTGCCAGCAGCTTAGGGGTTGGTAGCGGGAGTTTAGATACGCAGTATTTT	CASSLGVGSGSLDTQYF
TRBV19	TRBJ1-1	.	.	TGTGCCAGTAGTATAGGCCCCGGGTCTGAAGCTTTCTTT	CASSIGPGSEAFF
TRBV6-5	TRBJ1-1	few	TRBD1	TGTGCCAGCAGTTACGAGGGGGCGCGAACTGAAGCTTTCTTT	CASSYEGARTEAFF
TRBV14	TRBJ2-7	.	TRBD1	TGTGCCAGCAGCCCGTCGAGTTGGACAGGGGAAACAGAAGGGGTCTACGAGCAGTACTTC	CASSPSSWTGETEGVYEQYF
TRBV10-1	TRBJ2-1	.	TRBD2	TGCGCCAGCAGTGAGTCTCCTAGCGGGGTTTACAATGAGCAGTTCTTC	CASSESPSGVYNEQFF
TRBV27	TRBJ2-3	.	.	TGTGCCAGCAGTTTGATGGACAGTAGGACAGATACGCAGTATTTT	CASSLMDSRTDTQYF
TRBV6-6	TRBJ2-7	.	TRBD2	TGTGCCAGCAGGGGGAGGGGATTACAAAAAACCTACGAGCAGTACTTC	CASRGRGLQKTYEQYF
TRBV7-2	TRBJ2-5	.	.	TGTGCCAGCAGCTTAGCAGGGACCCAGTACTTC	CASSLAGTQYF
TRBV5-6	TRBJ2-1	.	.	TGTGCCAGCCGGGAGTCTGAGTCCTACAATGAGCAGTTCTTC	CASRESESYNEQFF
TRBV6-5	TRBJ1-2	.	TRBD1	TGTGCCAGCAGTTACTTCCCCTGGACAGGGGACTATGGCTACACCTTC	CASSYFPWTGDYGYTF
TRBV6-4	TRBJ2-3	.	TRBD2	TGTGCCAGCAGTCCTAGCGGGCTGGGTGGCACAGATACGCAGTATTTT	CASSPSGLGGTDTQYF
TRBV7-8	TRBJ1-5	.	.	TGTGCCAGCAGCCCCCTCGAGAGGGAATTAAGCAATCAGCCCCAGCATTTT	CASSPLERELSNQPQHF
TRBV18	TRBJ2-2	once	.	TGTGCCAGCTCACCGAGGCAGAACACCGGGGAGCTGTTTTTT	CASSPRQNTGELFF
TRBV5-1	TRBJ2-7	.	.	TGCGCCAGCAGCTTGACTAGTCTAAAAAAGCAGTACTTC	CASSLTSLKKQYF
TRBV11-2	TRBJ1-1	.	.	TGTGCCAGCAGCTTGGGGACTGAAGCTTTCTTT	CASSLGTEAFF
TRBV11-2	TRBJ2-7	.	TRBD2	TGTGCCAGCAGCACGAGACTAGCTCCCTCCTACGAGCAGTACTTC	CASSTRLAPSYEQYF
TRBV14	TRBJ2-2	.	TRBD1	TGTGCCAGCAGCCAGGGGACAGCGTTAGGACCCGGGGAGCTGTTTTTT	CASSQGTALGPGELFF
TRBV7-9	TRBJ2-1	.	.	TGTGCCAGCAGCTTAACGGGACCTACTAGCTCCTACAATGAGCAGTTCTTC	CASSLTGPTSSYNEQFF
TRBV29-1	TRBJ2-7	.	TRBD2	TGCAGCGTTGAACCCCGGGGAGGGGACGAGCAGTACTTC	CSVEPRGGDEQYF
TRBV5-1	TRBJ2-5	.	.	TGCGCCACCAAAGGCCTTCCAGGATCCCAAGAGACCCAGTACTTC	CATKGLPGSQETQYF
TRBV14	TRBJ2-7	.	.	TGTGCCAGCAGCCATGGGGGAACCTACGAGCAGTACTTC	CASSHGGTYEQYF
TRBV5-6	TRBJ2-7	.	TRBD2	TGTGCCAGCAGCGCCGTCGGTGCGGGAGGGCCTAACGAGCAGTACTTC	CASSAVGAGGPNEQYF
TRBV5-1	TRBJ2-7	.	.	TGCGCCAGCAGCTTGGCCGGGACGGTAACCTACGAGCAGTACTTC	CASSLAGTVTYEQYF
TRBV19	TRBJ2-7	.	TRBD1	TGTGCCAGTAGTATAGGGGGACAGCCCTCCTACGAGCAGTACTTC	CASSIGGQPSYEQYF
TRBV27	TRBJ2-7	.	.	TGTGCCAGCAGCCCCTCCTCCTACGAGCAGTACTTC	CASSPSSYEQYF
TRBV5-6	TRBJ2-7	.	TRBD1	TGTGCCAGCAGCTACAGGGGGGCAGGGGAGCAGTACTTC	CASSYRGAGEQYF
TRBV5-1	TRBJ2-1	.	TRBD2	TGCGCCAGCAGCTTAGATGGGACTAGCGGGAGGTTCAACAATGAGCAGTTCTTC	CASSLDGTSGRFNNEQFF
TRBV4-2	TRBJ2-1	once	TRBD1	TGTGCCAGCAGCCAAGATGGGACAGGGGGGAAATTTAGCTCCTACAATGAGCAGTTCTTC	CASSQDGTGGKFSSYNEQFF
TRBV30	TRBJ2-1	.	.	TGTGCCTGGAGTGTAGGAACTACCTACAATGAGCAGTTCTTC	CAWSVGTTYNEQFF
TRBV27	TRBJ2-7	.	TRBD2	TGTGCCAGCAGTCGGCGTGGAATGGGGACTAGCGGAGTTCCCTACGAGCAGTACTTC	CASSRRGMGTSGVPYEQYF
TRBV10-2	TRBJ1-5	medium-sized	.	TGCGCCAGCAGTGAGACGAGGGGTAGTCAGCCCCAGCATTTT	CASSETRGSQPQHF
TRBV4-1	TRBJ2-3	.	TRBD2	TGCGCCAGCAGCTACATCCTCGGGACTAGCGGGACAGATACGCAGTATTTT	CASSYILGTSGTDTQYF